This is a list of T cell receptor beta chains from one sample in a study of cytomegalovirus exposure and HLA in healthy donors. The assay was immunoSEQ multiplex PCR, and TCRdb's table has in-frame clones only and misses some. The table includes some 81,000 clones, 60% to 75% detected once. Material for sequencing was PBMCs. The receptors stem from a woman aged 40 to 49 in good health and CMV-seropositive. The CDR3 runs from the conserved cysteine through the conserved F or W.

J gene,CDR3 length,V gene,CDR3 protein
TRBJ2-1,14,TRBV2,CASTYSGSGGEQFF
TRBJ2-1,14,TRBV27,CASKEARLYNEQFF
TRBJ2-4,14,TRBV6-5,CASSYAGSKNIQYF
TRBJ1-2,17,TRBV5-4,CASSLDRGLVSGDGYTF
TRBJ2-2,12,TRBV2,CASRKSLGELFF
TRBJ2-7,15,TRBV9,CASSGLWGQNYEQYF
TRBJ2-7,16,TRBV7-9,CSSSHPTKGPPYEQYF
TRBJ2-2,15,TRBV9,CASSPTDRATGELFF
TRBJ1-1,15,TRBV4-1,CASSQVDLSGGEAFF
TRBJ2-3,15,TRBV7-9,CASSPRGLYTDTQYF
TRBJ1-2,10,TRBV29-1,CSVVGQGGTF
TRBJ1-4,16,TRBV29-1,CSVETPEGTGGEKLFF
TRBJ2-1,12,TRBV7-6,CASSASYNEQFF
TRBJ2-7,14,TRBV7-6,CASSPGQGFHEQYF
TRBJ2-5,15,TRBV7-7,CASSHGGGRGATQYF
TRBJ1-4,17,TRBV5-1,CASSSRAAGTGFKKLFF
TRBJ1-2,13,TRBV2,CASNGQTNYGYTF
TRBJ1-1,14,TRBV5-4,CASSPDSLNTEAFF
TRBJ1-2,13,TRBV19,CASSIALAGGYTF
TRBJ1-2,16,TRBV5-6,CASSPGTGVYNYGYTF
TRBJ1-5,13,TRBV30,CAWSATNMGPQHF
TRBJ1-1,14,TRBV15,CATSRDRGNTEAFF
TRBJ2-5,12,TRBV6-1,CASNRVEETQYF
TRBJ1-1,14,TRBV27,CASSLAGANTEAFF
TRBJ2-3,18,TRBV1,CTSSQVSSGGKVPDTQYF
TRBJ1-1,11,TRBV20-1,CSAPQGAVAFF
TRBJ1-1,13,TRBV5-4,CASSWTENTEAFF
TRBJ1-2,16,TRBV6-1,CASSEVGTGGSYGYTF
TRBJ1-1,14,TRBV19,CASRDGQMNTEAFF
TRBJ1-6,15,TRBV7-2,CASSPRTGNNSPLHF
TRBJ2-1,13,TRBV5-1,CASSRLDNNEQFF
TRBJ1-1,16,TRBV4-1,CASSPDQGFGNTEAFF
TRBJ2-3,16,TRBV2,CASSKDPAGAGGTQYF
TRBJ2-7,15,TRBV5-1,CASSQKGAISDEQYF
TRBJ1-4,15,TRBV7-6,CASSLEEGLNEKLFF
TRBJ2-7,13,TRBV6-5,CASSPTGEREQYF
TRBJ2-2,14,TRBV7-6,CASSPGTGSGELFF
TRBJ2-5,15,TRBV5-1,CASSFTGYPKETQYF
TRBJ2-7,14,TRBV2,CASRLLAASYEQYF
TRBJ2-3,15,TRBV5-1,CASSIAGGYTDTQYF
TRBJ2-1,15,TRBV9,CASSVGQGGYNEQFF
TRBJ2-1,16,TRBV6-6,CASSYSIAGGHNEQFF
TRBJ2-3,14,TRBV9,CASRSGRAEDTQYF
TRBJ2-7,16,TRBV6-5,CASSYDSAGETYEQYF
TRBJ1-3,15,TRBV29-1,CSVVNRADSGNTIYF
TRBJ1-1,16,TRBV9,CASSAGTTLGDTEAFF
TRBJ2-5,15,TRBV2,CASSESLSGSFPQYF
TRBJ1-1,17,TRBV19,CASSPFPFQGAERGAFF
TRBJ1-2,14,TRBV27,CASRHDGGVTGYTF
TRBJ2-2,15,TRBV6-5,CASRSQGAGTGELFF
TRBJ2-5,22,TRBV4-1,CASSQPRPGQGPAQETQETQYF
TRBJ1-1,16,TRBV5-1,CASSPRTGDLNTEAFF
TRBJ2-3,15,TRBV19,CASSMDRAGTDTQYF